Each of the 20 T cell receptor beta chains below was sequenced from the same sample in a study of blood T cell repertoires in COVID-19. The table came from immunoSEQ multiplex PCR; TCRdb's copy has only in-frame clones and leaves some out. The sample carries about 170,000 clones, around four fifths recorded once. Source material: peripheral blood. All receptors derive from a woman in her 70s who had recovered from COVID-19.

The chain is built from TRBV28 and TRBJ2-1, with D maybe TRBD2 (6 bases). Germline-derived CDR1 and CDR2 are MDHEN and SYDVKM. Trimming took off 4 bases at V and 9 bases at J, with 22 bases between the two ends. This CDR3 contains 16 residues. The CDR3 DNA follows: TGTGCCAGCAGTTCAAGCGGGCCCCCCCGTTTTGGTGAGCAGTTCTTC. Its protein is CASSSSGPPRFGEQFF.

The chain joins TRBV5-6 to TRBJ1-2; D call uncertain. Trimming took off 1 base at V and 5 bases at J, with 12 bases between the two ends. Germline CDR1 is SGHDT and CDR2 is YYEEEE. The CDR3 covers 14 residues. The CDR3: CASSLWEDEYGYTF. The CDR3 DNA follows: TGTGCCAGCAGCTTGTGGGAGGACGAATATGGCTACACCTTC.

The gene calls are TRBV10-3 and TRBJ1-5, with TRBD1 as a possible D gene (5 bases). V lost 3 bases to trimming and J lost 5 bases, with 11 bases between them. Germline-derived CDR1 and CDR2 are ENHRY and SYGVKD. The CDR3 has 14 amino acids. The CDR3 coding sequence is TGTGCCATCAGTGACCAGGGTCCGGATCAGCCCCAGCATTTT. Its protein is CAISDQGPDQPQHF.

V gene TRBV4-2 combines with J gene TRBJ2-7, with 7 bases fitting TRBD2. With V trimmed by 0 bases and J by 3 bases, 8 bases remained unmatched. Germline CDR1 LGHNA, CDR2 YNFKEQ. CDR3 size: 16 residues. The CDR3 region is CASSQDRAGFLYEQYF. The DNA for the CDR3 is TGTGCCAGCAGCCAAGACCGAGCGGGGTTTCTCTACGAGCAGTACTTC.

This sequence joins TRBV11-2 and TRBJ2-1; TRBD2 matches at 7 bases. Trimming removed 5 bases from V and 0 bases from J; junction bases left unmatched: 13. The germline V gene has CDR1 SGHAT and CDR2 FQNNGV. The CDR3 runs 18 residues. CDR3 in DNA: TGTGCCAGCAGCCCCCGCCCGGGACTACAAATCTCCTACAATGAGCAGTTCTTC. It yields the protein CASSPRPGLQISYNEQFF.

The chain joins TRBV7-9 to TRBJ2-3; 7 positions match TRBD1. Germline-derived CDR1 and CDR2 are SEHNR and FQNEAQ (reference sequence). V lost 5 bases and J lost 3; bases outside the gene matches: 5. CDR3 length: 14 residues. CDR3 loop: CASSARDRTDTQYF. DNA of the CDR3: TGTGCCAGCAGCGCCAGGGACAGAACAGATACGCAGTATTTT.

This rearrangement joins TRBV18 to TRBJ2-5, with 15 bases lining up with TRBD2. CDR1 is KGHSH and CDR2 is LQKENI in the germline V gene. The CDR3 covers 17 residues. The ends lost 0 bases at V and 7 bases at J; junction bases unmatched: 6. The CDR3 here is CASSPPGLAGGPGTQYF. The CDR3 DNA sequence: TGTGCCAGCTCACCACCCGGACTAGCGGGAGGGCCTGGGACCCAGTACTTC.

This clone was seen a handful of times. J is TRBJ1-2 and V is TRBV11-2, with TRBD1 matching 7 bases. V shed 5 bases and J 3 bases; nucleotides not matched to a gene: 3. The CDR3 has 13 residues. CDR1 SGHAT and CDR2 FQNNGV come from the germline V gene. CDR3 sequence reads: CASSLGTDYGYTF. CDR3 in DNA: TGTGCCAGCAGCCTTGGGACAGACTATGGCTACACCTTC. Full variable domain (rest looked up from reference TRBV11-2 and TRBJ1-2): EAGVAQSPRYKIIEKRQSVAFWCNPISGHATLYWYQQILGQGPKLLIQFQNNGVVDDSQLPKDRFSAERLKGVDSTLKIQPAKLEDSAVYLCASSLGTDYGYTFGSGTRLTVV.

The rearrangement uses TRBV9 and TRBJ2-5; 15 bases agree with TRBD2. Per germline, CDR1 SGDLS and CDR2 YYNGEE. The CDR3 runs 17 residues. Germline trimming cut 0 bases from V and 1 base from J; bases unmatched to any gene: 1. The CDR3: CASSVGTSGGGQETQYF. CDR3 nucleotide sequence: TGTGCCAGCAGCGTAGGGACTAGCGGGGGGGGCCAAGAGACCCAGTACTTC.

CDR3 residues: CASSYRTSGHTGELFF. The CDR3, as DNA: TGTGCCAGCAGTTACCGGACTAGCGGTCACACCGGGGAGCTGTTTTTT. The chain employs TRBV6-7 and TRBJ2-2; 10 bases agree with TRBD2. TRBV6-7 has ORF status, its function being uncertain. The CDR3 loop spans 16 amino acids. The trim removed 2 bases at V and 3 bases at J, leaving 3 bases unmatched.

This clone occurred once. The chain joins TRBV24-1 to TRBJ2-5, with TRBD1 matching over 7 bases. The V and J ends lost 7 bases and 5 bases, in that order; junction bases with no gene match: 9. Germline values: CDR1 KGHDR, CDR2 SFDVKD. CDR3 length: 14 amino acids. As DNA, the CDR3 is TGTGCCACCAGAGCAGGGGGTCCGTGGGAGACCCAGTACTTC. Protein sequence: CATRAGGPWETQYF.

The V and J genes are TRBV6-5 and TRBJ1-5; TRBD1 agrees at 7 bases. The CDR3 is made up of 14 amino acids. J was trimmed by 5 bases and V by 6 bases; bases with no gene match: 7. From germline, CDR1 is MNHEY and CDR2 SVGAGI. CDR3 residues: CASRLDREDQPQHF. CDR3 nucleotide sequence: TGTGCCAGCAGACTCGACAGGGAGGATCAGCCCCAGCATTTT.

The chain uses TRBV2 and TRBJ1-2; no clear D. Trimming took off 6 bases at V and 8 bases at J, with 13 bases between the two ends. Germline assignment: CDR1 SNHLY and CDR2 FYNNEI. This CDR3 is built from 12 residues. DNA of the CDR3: TGTGCCAGCAGGACTGCCGGGTGGGGCTACACCTTC. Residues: CASRTAGWGYTF.

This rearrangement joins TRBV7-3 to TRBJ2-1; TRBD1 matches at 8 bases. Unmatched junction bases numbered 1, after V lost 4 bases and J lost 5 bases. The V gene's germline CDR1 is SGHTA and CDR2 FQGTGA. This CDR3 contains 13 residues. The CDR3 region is CASSSDRDNEQFF. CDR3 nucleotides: TGTGCCAGCAGCTCGGACAGGGACAATGAGCAGTTCTTC.

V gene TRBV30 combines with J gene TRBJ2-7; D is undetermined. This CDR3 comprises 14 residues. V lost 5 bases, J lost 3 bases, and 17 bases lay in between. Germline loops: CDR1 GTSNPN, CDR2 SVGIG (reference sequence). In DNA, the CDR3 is TGTGCCTGGGACCTCGGGTCTAACCACTACGAGCAGTACTTC. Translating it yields CAWDLGSNHYEQYF.

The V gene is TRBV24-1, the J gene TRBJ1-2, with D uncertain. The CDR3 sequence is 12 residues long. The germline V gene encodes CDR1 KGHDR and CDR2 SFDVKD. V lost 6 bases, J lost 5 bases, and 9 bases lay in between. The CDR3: CATSPTGYGYTF. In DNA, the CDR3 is TGTGCCACCAGTCCGACGGGTTATGGCTACACCTTC.

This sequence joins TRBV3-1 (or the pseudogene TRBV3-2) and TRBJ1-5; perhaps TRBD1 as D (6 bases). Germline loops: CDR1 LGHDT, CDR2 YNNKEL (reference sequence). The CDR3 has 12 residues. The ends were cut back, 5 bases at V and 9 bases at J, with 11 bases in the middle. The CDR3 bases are TGTGCCAGCAGCAGCGGACAGCTGCCCCAGCATTTT. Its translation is CASSSGQLPQHF.

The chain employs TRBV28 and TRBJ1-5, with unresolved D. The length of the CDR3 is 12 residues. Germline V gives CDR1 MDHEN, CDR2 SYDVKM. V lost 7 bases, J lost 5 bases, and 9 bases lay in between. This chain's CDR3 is CASTPGDQPQHF. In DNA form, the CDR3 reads TGTGCCAGCACCCCCGGGGATCAGCCCCAGCATTTT.

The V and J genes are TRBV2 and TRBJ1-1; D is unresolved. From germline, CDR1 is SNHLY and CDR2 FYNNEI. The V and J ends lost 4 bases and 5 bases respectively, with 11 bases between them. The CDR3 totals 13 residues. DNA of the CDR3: TGTGCCAGCAGTGGGCAGGAAAAGACTGAAGCTTTCTTT. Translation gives CASSGQEKTEAFF.

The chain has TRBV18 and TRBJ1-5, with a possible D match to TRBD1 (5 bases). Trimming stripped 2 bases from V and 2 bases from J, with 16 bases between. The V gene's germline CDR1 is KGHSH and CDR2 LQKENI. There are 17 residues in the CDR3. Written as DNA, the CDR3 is TGTGCCAGCTCACCAGCCGGGACCCGGAGGGGCAATCAGCCCCAGCATTTT. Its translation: CASSPAGTRRGNQPQHF. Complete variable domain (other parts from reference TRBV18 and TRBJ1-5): NAGVMQNPRHLVRRRGQEARLRCSPMKGHSHVYWYRQLPEEGLKFMVYLQKENIIDESGMPKERFSAEFPKEGPSILRIQQVVRGDSAAYFCASSPAGTRRGNQPQHFGDGTRLSIL.